Shown below are 27 T cell receptor beta chains from a single sample sequenced in a study of T cell clonality in common variable immunodeficiency. Clones were sequenced by immunoSEQ multiplex PCR, and TCRdb holds only the in-frame ones, with some missing. The data show about 47,000 clones, with none appearing a single time. The sequencing input was peripheral blood mononuclear cells. The receptors were sampled from a person aged 18 to 70 in good health.

This clone was counted at least ten times. The read gets to within 3 residues of the CDR3 end, and the germline J gene fills in the rest. The V gene is TRBV11-2, the J gene TRBJ2-5; TRBD1 or TRBD2 may be the D gene (5 bases each). Germline lookup yields CDR1 SGHAT and CDR2 FQNNGV. The V and J ends lost 5 bases and 2 bases respectively, with 15 bases between them. CDR3 length equals 15 residues. The chain's CDR3 is CASSPTRGVQETQYF. Partial CDR3 DNA: TGTGCCAGCAGCCCCACCCGAGGGGTTCAAGAGACC.

This clone was detected ten times or more. The CDR3 end falls 3 residues outside the read, so it is completed with the germline J gene. The rearrangement links TRBV6-2 or TRBV6-3 to TRBJ2-1, with 10 bases fitting TRBD2. Trimming cost V 4 bases and J 4 bases; bases outside gene matches: 7. The CDR3 runs to 16 residues. Germline values: CDR1 MNHEY, CDR2 SVGEGT. CDR3: CASSSTSGGGYNEQFF. The DNA read from the CDR3 is TGTGCCAGCAGTTCGACGAGCGGGGGGGGTTACAATGAG.

This clone has just a few counts. The CDR3 end falls 3 residues outside the read, so it is completed with the germline J gene. The chain combines TRBV18 with TRBJ1-2; a weak D match, TRBD1 (6 bases). The CDR3 has 14 amino acids. V gave up 3 bases and J gave up 7 bases, with 15 bases separating them. Per the germline V gene, CDR1 is KGHSH and CDR2 is LQKENI. The covered CDR3 bases are TGTGCCAGCTCACCGGAGGGGGTTCAGTCTGGC. Encoded protein: CASSPEGVQSG. The CDR3 reads in full as CASSPEGVQSGYTF.

This clone has at least ten counts. The read comes to an end 3 residues before the CDR3 does, leaving the germline J gene to fill in the end. This chain links TRBV30 with TRBJ2-5; 8 bases agree with TRBD1. CDR1 is GTSNPN, CDR2 SVGIG, per germline (reference sequence). The CDR3 is 15 residues long. The V and J ends lost 4 bases and 3 bases, in that order; junction bases with no gene match: 10. The CDR3 loop is CAWNGGQGGKETQYF. CDR3 DNA (partial): TGTGCCTGGAACGGTGGACAGGGCGGAAAAGAGACC.

This clone occurred many times. The missing CDR3 end, 3 residues past where the read stops, is filled in from the germline J gene. This sequence joins TRBV19 and TRBJ2-2; 8 bases are a match to TRBD1. The V segment lost 10 bases and the J segment 0 bases; nucleotides outside the gene matches: 4. This CDR3 has 14 residues. Germline V CDR1 and CDR2: LNHDA, SQIVND (reference sequence). CDR3 in amino acids: CAIRDRTNTGELFF. The CDR3 bases that were read are TGTGCCATAAGGGACAGGACGAACACCGGGGAG.

This clone was seen many times. The CDR3 sequence: CSVRAPETQYF. The CDR3 bases that were read are TGCAGCGTTAGAGCACCGGAGACC. The chain is built from TRBV29-1 and TRBJ2-5; D ambiguous. The read ends 3 residues before the CDR3 terminus; that terminus is restored from the germline J gene. Germline lookup yields CDR1 SQVTM and CDR2 ANQGSEA. This CDR3 region has 11 residues. The ends were cut back, 5 bases at V and 5 bases at J, with 9 bases in the middle.

Remarks on this clone: The sequenced fragment ends 3 residues before the CDR3 boundary, so the rest is inferred from the germline J gene. The chain recombines TRBV5-1 with TRBJ2-3, with 7 nucleotides matching TRBD2. The J segment lost 3 bases and the V segment lost 5 bases, leaving 9 bases of the junction unmatched. The CDR3 is 15 amino acids. Looked up from germline, CDR1 is SGHRS and CDR2 is YFSETQ. The CDR3 bases that were read are TGCGCCAGCAGGTCCGCGGGGGTAGGAACAGATACG. It yields the protein CASRSAGVGTDT. The complete CDR3 protein is CASRSAGVGTDTQYF.

This clone showed up many times. The read falls 3 residues short of the CDR3 end, and the missing part is taken from the germline J gene. The V call is TRBV30, the J call TRBJ2-4; perhaps TRBD2 as D (7 bases). This CDR3 spans 18 amino acids. Trimming left V 0 bases short and J 2 bases short, with 20 bases between. CDR1 GTSNPN and CDR2 SVGIG come from the germline V gene (reference sequence). CDR3 DNA, as far as it was read: TGTGCCTGGAGTGTAGGAGGGGGGGTCGGTATAACCAAAAACATT. Protein product: CAWSVGGGVGITKNI. The full CDR3 protein reads CAWSVGGGVGITKNIQYF.

This clone was recorded at least ten times. The read terminates 3 residues before the CDR3 end, so the remaining end is supplied by the germline J gene. Other DNA sequences in the sample encode the same CDR3. The J gene is TRBJ1-2, the V gene TRBV14; tentatively, D is TRBD1 (6 bases). The CDR3 loop spans 15 amino acids. The germline V and J ends were trimmed by 0 bases and 2 bases, with 10 bases remaining between them. Germline-derived CDR1 and CDR2 are SGHDN and FVKESK. CDR3 protein: CASSQEVGANYGYTF. CDR3 DNA (partial): TGTGCCAGCAGCCAAGAGGTGGGGGCAAACTATGGC.

Points on this clone: The CDR3 extends 3 residues past the end of the read, so its final part is completed from the germline J gene. The chain recombines TRBV11-1 with TRBJ2-7, with D maybe TRBD2 (6 bases). In germline, CDR1 is SGHAT, CDR2 FQDESV (reference sequence). CDR3 length: 14 residues. The V end was cut by 5 bases, the J end by 5 bases, with 16 bases between. The part of the CDR3 DNA that was read is TGTGCCAGCAGCCCCGCGCTAGCGTCACACGAG. Protein: CASSPALASHE. The complete CDR3 reads CASSPALASHEQYF. Variable domain in full (rest from reference TRBV11-1 and TRBJ2-7): EAEVAQSPRYKITEKSQAVAFWCDPISGHATLYWYRQILGQGPELLVQFQDESVVDDSQLPKDRFSAERLKGVDSTLKIQPAELGDSAMYLCASSPALASHEQYFGPGTRLTVT.

This clone was seen ten or more times. The read terminates 3 residues ahead of where the CDR3 ends, so the germline J gene completes it. V is TRBV7-3 and J is TRBJ2-3, with 11 bases matching TRBD2. Germline loops: CDR1 SGHTA, CDR2 FQGTGA. CDR3 length: 16 residues. The CDR3 here is CASSLNVAGGSRTQYF. The sequenced CDR3 bases are TGTGCCAGCAGCTTAAACGTAGCGGGAGGGTCAAGGACG. The full variable domain, rest sourced from reference TRBV7-3 and TRBJ2-3, is GAGVSQTPSNKVTEKGKYVELRCDPISGHTALYWYRQSLGQGPEFLIYFQGTGAADDSGLPNDRFFAVRPEGSVSTLKIQRTERGDSAVYLCASSLNVAGGSRTQYFGPGTRLTVL.

The CDR3 DNA, read in part, is TGTGCCTGGAGTCGTACAGGAGAC. This encodes CAWSRTGD. The CDR3 in its entirety is CAWSRTGDYTF. V and J are TRBV30 and TRBJ1-2, with a weak D call TRBD1 (5 bases). Read coverage stops 3 residues before the CDR3 terminus; the germline J gene supplies the remainder. In germline, CDR1 is GTSNPN, CDR2 SVGIG (reference sequence). CDR3 length: 11 residues.

Concerning this clone: The CDR3 end lies 3 residues beyond the end of the read and is filled in from the germline J gene. The chain couples TRBV19 to TRBJ1-5, with a tentative D call TRBD1 (5 bases). The CDR3 has 15 amino acids. Trimming removed 1 base at V and 5 bases at J, with 12 bases between. Germline V gene lookup returns CDR1 LNHDA and CDR2 SQIVND (reference sequence). The DNA read from the CDR3 is TGTGCCAGTAGTATAGGGGGCTCCACATATCAGCCC. Translated: CASSIGGSTYQP. The complete CDR3 sequence is CASSIGGSTYQPQHF.

This clone was detected many times. Read coverage stops 3 residues before the CDR3 terminus; the germline J gene supplies the remainder. This chain joins TRBV28 and TRBJ2-7, with TRBD1 identical over 7 bases. The V and J ends lost 6 bases and 2 bases, in that order; junction bases with no gene match: 10. The CDR3 is made up of 15 amino acids. Looked up from germline, CDR1 is MDHEN and CDR2 is SYDVKM. The DNA read from the CDR3 is TGTGCCAGCAGGCTAGGGACAGCCATCACCTACGAG. It encodes CASRLGTAITYE. The full CDR3 is CASRLGTAITYEQYF.

This clone has more than one count but fewer than ten. Read coverage stops 3 residues before the CDR3 terminus; the germline J gene supplies the remainder. The chain has TRBV19 and TRBJ1-2; possible D gene TRBD1, 5 bases. The CDR3 length is 13 residues. CDR1 and CDR2 from the germline V gene are LNHDA and SQIVND (reference sequence). The CDR3 loop is CASSIEGRGEYTF. The CDR3 DNA, read in part, is TGTGCCAGTAGTATAGAGGGGCGGGGTGAA.

This clone showed up many times. Coverage ceases 3 residues before the CDR3 finishes, and the germline J gene fills in the end. J is TRBJ2-7 and V is TRBV6-2 or TRBV6-3; no clear D gene. V dropped 2 bases and J dropped 3 bases, with 5 bases sitting between them. The germline gives CDR1 MNHEY, CDR2 SVGEGT. This CDR3 is built from 12 residues. The CDR3 loop reads CASSYQYYEQYF. The sequenced part of the CDR3 DNA is TGTGCCAGCAGTTACCAGTACTACGAG.

This clone was observed at least ten times. CDR3 DNA, as far as it was read: TGTGCCAGCAGTGAAGGGGTACTAGCGGGAGGACAAGAGACC. This sequence encodes CASSEGVLAGGQET. The entire CDR3 reads CASSEGVLAGGQETQYF. The chain has TRBV2 and TRBJ2-5; 12 bases line up with TRBD2. The CDR3 end is not reached by the read, which stops 3 residues before it; the germline J gene fills it in. The CDR3 length is 17 residues. CDR1 is SNHLY and CDR2 is FYNNEI in the germline V gene. V shed 1 base and J 2 bases; nucleotides not matched to a gene: 5.

This clone was seen more than once but under ten times. The read halts 3 residues ahead of the CDR3 end, with the missing end drawn from the germline J gene. Distinct nucleotide sequences in the sample also encode this CDR3. This chain uses TRBV23-1 with TRBJ2-7, with D tentatively TRBD2 (6 bases). TRBV23-1 is designated an ORF whose function remains uncertain. Trimming left V 4 bases short and J 2 bases short, with 24 bases between. The CDR3 contains 18 residues. The CDR3 sequence: CASSLGGTKWKPAYEQYF. CDR3 DNA, as far as it was read: TGCGCCAGCAGTCTGGGGGGAACAAAGTGGAAACCGGCCTACGAG.

This clone was recorded many times. Read data end 3 residues before the CDR3 end; the end is taken from the germline J gene. V and J are TRBV4-2 and TRBJ2-3; 10 bases are shared with TRBD2. V gave up 3 bases and J gave up 2 bases; unmatched junction bases: 5. Germline V CDR1 and CDR2: LGHNA, YNFKEQ. CDR3 size: 16 residues. Incomplete CDR3 DNA: TGTGCCAGCAGCCACCGGCTAGCGGGGGTCACAGATACG. It encodes CASSHRLAGVTDT. The entire CDR3 is CASSHRLAGVTDTQYF.

This clone has ten or more counts. The CDR3 end is not reached by the read, which stops 3 residues before it; the germline J gene fills it in. The chain joins TRBV30 to TRBJ2-3; possibly TRBD2 for D (6 bases). V was cut by 1 base and J by 2 bases, with 19 bases left in between. Germline V gene lookup returns CDR1 GTSNPN and CDR2 SVGIG (reference sequence). The CDR3 runs 17 residues. CDR3 DNA (partial): TGTGCCTGGAGTGGGGGGGACCAGGGACGATTCACAGATACG. It yields the protein CAWSGGDQGRFTDT. The full-length CDR3 reads as CAWSGGDQGRFTDTQYF. Full variable domain (outside the CDR3, taken from reference TRBV30 and TRBJ2-3): SQTIHQWPATLVQPVGSPLSLECTVEGTSNPNLYWYRQAAGRGLQLLFYSVGIGQISSEVPQNLSASRPQDRQFILSSKKLLLSDSGFYLCAWSGGDQGRFTDTQYFGPGTRLTVL.

This clone was recorded at least ten times. The read stops 3 residues short of the end of the CDR3; the missing end is completed from the germline J gene. J is TRBJ1-1 and V is TRBV19; D remains ambiguous. This CDR3 spans 14 amino acids. CDR1 is LNHDA and CDR2 is SQIVND in the germline V gene (reference sequence). The V and J ends lost 3 bases and 1 base respectively, with 9 bases between them. CDR3 DNA (partial): TGTGCCAGTAGTATTCAAGGTAAGAACACTGAA. Translating gives CASSIQGKNTE. The entire CDR3 is CASSIQGKNTEAFF. The entire variable domain, with the rest obtained from reference TRBV19 and TRBJ1-1, is as follows: DGGITQSPKYLFRKEGQNVTLSCEQNLNHDAMYWYRQDPGQGLRLIYYSQIVNDFQKGDIAEGYSVSREKKESFPLTVTSAQKNPTAFYLCASSIQGKNTEAFFGQGTRLTVV.

For this clone: The read is 3 residues too short to cover the CDR3 end, so that end is filled in from the germline J gene. The chain is built from TRBV11-3 and TRBJ2-1; no clear D. The CDR3 loop spans 14 amino acids. Trimming removed 4 bases at V and 5 bases at J, with 12 bases between. Germline lookup yields CDR1 SGHNT and CDR2 YENEEA. The covered CDR3 bases are TGTGCCAGCAGCTACCCACCCCGGGACAATGAG. It yields the protein CASSYPPRDNE. The entire CDR3 protein is CASSYPPRDNEQFF.

This clone was counted a few times. The missing CDR3 end, 3 residues past where the read stops, is filled in from the germline J gene. The chain uses TRBV30 and TRBJ1-4; 8 bases agree with TRBD1. Germline V lookup: CDR1 GTSNPN, CDR2 SVGIG (reference sequence). The CDR3 covers 16 residues. CDR3 bases read: TGTGCCTGGGGACGGCTGGGACAGGCCTATAATTCACCA. Its translation is CAWGRLGQAYNSP. The whole CDR3 sequence is CAWGRLGQAYNSPLFF.

This clone has at least ten counts. The missing CDR3 end, 3 residues past where the read stops, is filled in from the germline J gene. Other DNA sequences in the sample encode the same CDR3. This rearrangement joins TRBV19 to TRBJ1-5; 8 bases line up with TRBD1. The V and J ends lost 5 bases and 4 bases, in that order; junction bases with no gene match: 4. CDR1 is LNHDA, CDR2 SQIVND, per germline (reference sequence). The CDR3 is made up of 14 amino acids. The CDR3 here is CASSGQGGNQPQHF. The CDR3 DNA, read in part, is TGTGCCAGTAGTGGACAGGGTGGGAATCAGCCC.

There are many counts of this clone. The read ends 3 residues early relative to the CDR3; the germline J gene fills the gap. The chain employs TRBV19 and TRBJ2-7; 7 nucleotides agree with TRBD2. V dropped 5 bases and J dropped 4; count of bases not matched to a gene: 11. The CDR3 has 15 amino acids. Germline-derived CDR1 and CDR2 are LNHDA and SQIVND (reference sequence). This chain's CDR3 is CASSRGGSIEYEQYF. CDR3 DNA, as far as it was read: TGTGCCAGTAGTCGCGGCGGGAGTATCGAGTACGAG.

This clone has ten or more counts. The DNA ends 3 residues before the CDR3 does, and the rest of the CDR3 is filled in from the germline J gene. The chain is built from TRBV6-2 or TRBV6-3 and TRBJ1-4; TRBD1 is a possible D gene (5 bases). The CDR3 totals 14 residues. CDR1 MNHEY and CDR2 SVGEGT come from the germline V gene. V dropped 0 bases and J dropped 7 bases, with 9 bases sitting between them. The sequenced CDR3 bases are TGTGCCAGCAGTTACTCGGAGGGGAGTGAAAAA. Its translation is CASSYSEGSEK. The whole CDR3 region reads CASSYSEGSEKLFF.

The sample holds many counts of this clone. The read finishes 3 residues shy of the CDR3 end, and the germline J gene is used to complete it. The chain uses TRBV5-1 and TRBJ2-7; D ambiguous. The CDR3 extends over 14 amino acids. Germline lookup yields CDR1 SGHRS and CDR2 YFSETQ. V lost 4 bases and J lost 1, with 12 bases in between. CDR3 bases read: TGCGCCAGCAGCCCTTTTCTGACTTCCTACGAG. This codes for CASSPFLTSYE. From start to end, the CDR3 is CASSPFLTSYEQYF.